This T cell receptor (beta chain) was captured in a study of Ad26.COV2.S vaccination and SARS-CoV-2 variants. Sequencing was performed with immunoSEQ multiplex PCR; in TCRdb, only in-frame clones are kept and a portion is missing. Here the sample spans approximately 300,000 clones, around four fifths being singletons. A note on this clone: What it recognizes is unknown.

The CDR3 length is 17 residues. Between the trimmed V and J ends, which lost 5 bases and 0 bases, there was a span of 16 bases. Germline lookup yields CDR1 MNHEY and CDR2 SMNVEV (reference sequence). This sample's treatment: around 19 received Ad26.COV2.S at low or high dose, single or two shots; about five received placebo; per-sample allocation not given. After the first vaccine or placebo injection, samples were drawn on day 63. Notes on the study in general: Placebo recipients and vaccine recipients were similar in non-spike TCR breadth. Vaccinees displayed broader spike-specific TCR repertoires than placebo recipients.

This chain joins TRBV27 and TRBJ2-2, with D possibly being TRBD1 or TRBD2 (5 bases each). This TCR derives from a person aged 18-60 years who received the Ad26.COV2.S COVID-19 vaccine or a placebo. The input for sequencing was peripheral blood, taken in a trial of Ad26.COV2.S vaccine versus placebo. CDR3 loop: CASSKVPGPTNTGELFF. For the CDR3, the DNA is TGTGCCAGCAGTAAAGTCCCGGGACCGACGAACACCGGGGAGCTGTTTTTT.